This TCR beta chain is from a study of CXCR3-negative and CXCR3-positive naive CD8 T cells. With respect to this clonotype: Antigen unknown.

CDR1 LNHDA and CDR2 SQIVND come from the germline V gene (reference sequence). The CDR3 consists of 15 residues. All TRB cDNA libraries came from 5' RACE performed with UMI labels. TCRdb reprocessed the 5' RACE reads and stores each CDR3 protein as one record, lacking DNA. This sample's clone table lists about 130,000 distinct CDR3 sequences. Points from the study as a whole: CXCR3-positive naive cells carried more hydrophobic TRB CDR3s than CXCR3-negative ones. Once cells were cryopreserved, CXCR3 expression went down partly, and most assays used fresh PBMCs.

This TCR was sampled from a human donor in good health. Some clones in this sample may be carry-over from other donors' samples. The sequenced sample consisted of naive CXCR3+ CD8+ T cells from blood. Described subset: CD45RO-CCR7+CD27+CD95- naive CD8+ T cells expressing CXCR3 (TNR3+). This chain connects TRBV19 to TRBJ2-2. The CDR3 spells CASSILVRNTGELFF.